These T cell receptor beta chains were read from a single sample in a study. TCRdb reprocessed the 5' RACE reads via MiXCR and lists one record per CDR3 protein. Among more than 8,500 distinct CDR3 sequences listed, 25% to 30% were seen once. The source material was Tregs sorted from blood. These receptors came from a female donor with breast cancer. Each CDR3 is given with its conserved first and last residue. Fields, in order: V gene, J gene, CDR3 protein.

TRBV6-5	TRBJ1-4	CASSYSGSNEKLFF
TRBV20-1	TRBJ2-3	CSARDRGRTDTQYF
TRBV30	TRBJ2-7	CAWSQVAYEQYF
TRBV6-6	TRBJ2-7	CASSYSAQGEYEQYF
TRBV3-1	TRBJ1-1	CASSPGRMNTEAFF
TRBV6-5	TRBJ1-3	CASSSIPSGNTIYF
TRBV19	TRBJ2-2	CASSISFWGQKTGELFF
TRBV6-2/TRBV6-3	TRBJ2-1	CASSSGLAGVRQDNEQSF
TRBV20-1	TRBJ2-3	CSATPGDTQYF
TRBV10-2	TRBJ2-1	CASSEWLYNEQFF
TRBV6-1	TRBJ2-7	CASNDRGYEQYF